This T cell receptor (beta chain) comes out of a study of blood T cell repertoires in COVID-19. Background on the study: Material from acute and convalescent COVID-19 was sourced from the United States, Italy and Spain.

The germline V gene has CDR1 MNHNS and CDR2 SASEGT. The V end lost 1 base, the J end lost 4 bases, and 11 bases lay between the germline ends. This CDR3 is 14 amino acids long. Original methodology: Reference gene primer amplification gave nucleated cell count estimates. TCRdb's copy holds only in-frame clones and misses some; the assay was immunoSEQ multiplex PCR. The V and J calls and clone size come from that table; D and trimming were worked out from the DNA. Of some 190,000 clones in the sample, more than 80% were seen once. Only one count was recorded for this clone. The clonotype comes from a woman aged 55 to 70 with acute or convalescent COVID-19. The sequencing sample was made of peripheral blood. The genes are TRBV6-1 and TRBJ2-7; D perhaps matches TRBD1 (6 bases). CDR3 residues: CASSEGRQGYEQYF. The CDR3 DNA sequence: TGTGCCAGCAGTGAAGGGAGGCAGGGGTACGAGCAGTACTTC.